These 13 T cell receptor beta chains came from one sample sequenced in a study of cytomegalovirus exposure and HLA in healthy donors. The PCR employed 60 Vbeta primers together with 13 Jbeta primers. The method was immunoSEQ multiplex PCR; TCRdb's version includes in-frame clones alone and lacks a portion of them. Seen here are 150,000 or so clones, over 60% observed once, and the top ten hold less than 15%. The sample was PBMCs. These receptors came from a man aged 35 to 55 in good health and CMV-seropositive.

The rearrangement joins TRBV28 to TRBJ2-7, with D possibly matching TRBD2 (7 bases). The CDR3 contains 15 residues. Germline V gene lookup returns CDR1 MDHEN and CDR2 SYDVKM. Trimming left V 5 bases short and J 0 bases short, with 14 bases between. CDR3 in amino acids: CASSPRGASSYEQYF. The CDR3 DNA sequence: TGTGCCAGCAGTCCCCGGGGGGCTAGCTCCTACGAGCAGTACTTC.

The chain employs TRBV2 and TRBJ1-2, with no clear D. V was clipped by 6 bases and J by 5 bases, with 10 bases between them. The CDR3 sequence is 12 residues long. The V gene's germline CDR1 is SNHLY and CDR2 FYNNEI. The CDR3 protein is CASSPSEYGYTF. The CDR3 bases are TGTGCCAGCAGCCCCTCGGAGTATGGCTACACCTTC.

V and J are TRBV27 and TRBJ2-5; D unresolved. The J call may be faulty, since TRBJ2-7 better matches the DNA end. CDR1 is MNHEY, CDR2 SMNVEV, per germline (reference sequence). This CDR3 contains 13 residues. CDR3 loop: CASSLGQTYEQYF. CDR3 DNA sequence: TGTGCCAGCAGTTTAGGGCAAACCTACGAGCAGTACTTC.

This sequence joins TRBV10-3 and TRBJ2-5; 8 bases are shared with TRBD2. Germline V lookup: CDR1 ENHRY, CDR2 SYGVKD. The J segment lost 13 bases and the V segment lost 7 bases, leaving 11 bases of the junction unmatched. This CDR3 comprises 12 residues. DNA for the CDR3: TGTGCCATCAAAGGTAGCGGGGAGCTTTGGTACTTC. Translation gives CAIKGSGELWYF.

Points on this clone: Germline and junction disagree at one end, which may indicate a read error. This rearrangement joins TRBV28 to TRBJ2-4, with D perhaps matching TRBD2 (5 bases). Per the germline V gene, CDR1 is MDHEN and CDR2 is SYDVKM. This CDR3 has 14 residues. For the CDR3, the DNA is TGTGCCACCCTCCGTGGACTCTCCGGGAACAGTCAGTACTTC. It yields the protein CATLRGLSGNSQYF.

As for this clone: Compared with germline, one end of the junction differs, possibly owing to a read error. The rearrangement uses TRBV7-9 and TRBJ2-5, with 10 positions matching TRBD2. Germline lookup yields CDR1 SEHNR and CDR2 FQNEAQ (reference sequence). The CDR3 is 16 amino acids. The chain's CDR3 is CSSSFRGIAGGGTQYF. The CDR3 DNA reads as TGTTCCAGCAGCTTCCGGGGGATAGCGGGAGGCGGGACCCAGTACTTC. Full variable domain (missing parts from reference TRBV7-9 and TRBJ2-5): DTGVSQNPRHKITKRGQNVTFRCDPISEHNRLYWYRQTLGQGPEFLTYFQNEAQLEKSRLLSDRFSAERPKGSFSTLEIQRTEQGDSAMYLCSSSFRGIAGGGTQYFGPGTRLLVL.

CDR3 nucleotide sequence: TGTGCCAGCAGCCCCGACTTCAATTCCTACGAGCAGTACTTC. This translates into CASSPDFNSYEQYF. The chain combines TRBV11-2 with TRBJ2-7; no reliable D call. Trimming pared 5 bases from V and 1 base from J, leaving 12 bases between. Germline V lookup: CDR1 SGHAT, CDR2 FQNNGV. The CDR3 is 14 residues long.

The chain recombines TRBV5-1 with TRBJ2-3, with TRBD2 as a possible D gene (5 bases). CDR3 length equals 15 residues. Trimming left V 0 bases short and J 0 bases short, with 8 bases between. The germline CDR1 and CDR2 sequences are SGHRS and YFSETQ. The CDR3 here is CASSLAGISTDTQYF. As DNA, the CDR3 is TGCGCCAGCAGCTTGGCCGGGATTAGCACAGATACGCAGTATTTT.

The CDR3: CASSIAGLPHF. CDR3 sequence (DNA): TGTGCCAGTAGTATAGCTGGACTCCCGCATTTT. The chain is built from TRBV19 and TRBJ1-5; D ambiguous. CDR1 is LNHDA, CDR2 SQIVND, per germline (reference sequence). V was shortened by 1 base and J by 15 bases, with 10 bases between the two germline ends. The CDR3 runs to 11 residues.

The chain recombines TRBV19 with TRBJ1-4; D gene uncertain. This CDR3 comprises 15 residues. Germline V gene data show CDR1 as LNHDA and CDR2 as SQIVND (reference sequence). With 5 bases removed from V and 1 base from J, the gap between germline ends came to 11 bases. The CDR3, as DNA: TGTGCCAGTAGTCCCAACCGAGTAACTAATGAAAAACTGTTTTTT. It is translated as CASSPNRVTNEKLFF. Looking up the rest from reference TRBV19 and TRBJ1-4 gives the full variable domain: DGGITQSPKYLFRKEGQNVTLSCEQNLNHDAMYWYRQDPGQGLRLIYYSQIVNDFQKGDIAEGYSVSREKKESFPLTVTSAQKNPTAFYLCASSPNRVTNEKLFFGSGTQLSVL.

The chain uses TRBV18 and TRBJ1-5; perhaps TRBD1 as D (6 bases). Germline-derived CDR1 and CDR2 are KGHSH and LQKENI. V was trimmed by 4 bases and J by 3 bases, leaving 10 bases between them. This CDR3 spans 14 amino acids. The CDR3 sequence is CASSRGQPNQPQHF. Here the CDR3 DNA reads TGTGCCAGCTCACGAGGACAGCCCAATCAGCCCCAGCATTTT.

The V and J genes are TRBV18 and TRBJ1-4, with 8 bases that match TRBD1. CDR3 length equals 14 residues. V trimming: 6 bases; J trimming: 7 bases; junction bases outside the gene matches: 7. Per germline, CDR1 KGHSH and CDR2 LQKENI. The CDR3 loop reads CASSPGQGGEKLFF. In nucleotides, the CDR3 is TGTGCCAGCTCTCCAGGACAGGGCGGTGAAAAACTGTTTTTT.

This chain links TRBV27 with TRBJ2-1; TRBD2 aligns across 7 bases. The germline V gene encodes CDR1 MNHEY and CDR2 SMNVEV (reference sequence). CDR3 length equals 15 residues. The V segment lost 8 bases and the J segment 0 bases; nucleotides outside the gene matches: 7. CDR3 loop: CASGAGANSYNEQFF. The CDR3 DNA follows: TGTGCCAGCGGCGCGGGAGCCAACTCCTACAATGAGCAGTTCTTC.